This T cell receptor (beta chain) was sequenced in a study of radiotherapy plus CTLA-4 blockade in lung cancer. In regard to this clone: As yet, its antigen is unknown.

V dropped 7 bases and J dropped 4; count of bases not matched to a gene: 8. The CDR3 length is 14 residues. The germline V gene encodes CDR1 MNHEY and CDR2 SMNVEV (reference sequence). Sequenced by immunoSEQ multiplex PCR; TCRdb stores in-frame clones only, minus some. The sample yields tens of thousands of clones, about 87% seen once. Regarding the study as a whole: The best prediction of response reportedly came from early blood T cell clone dynamics, with interferon-beta.

The V and J genes are TRBV27 and TRBJ1-1; TRBD1 agrees at 8 bases. This TCR was recovered from a human donor with non-small cell lung cancer that progressed on radiotherapy plus ipilimumab. The specimen comprised peripheral blood, sampled from a patient treated with radiotherapy plus ipilimumab. The CDR3 DNA reads TGTGCCAGCACCAATACAGGGGGGAGCACTGAAGCTTTCTTT. This translates into CASTNTGGSTEAFF.